Each of the 8 T cell receptor beta chains below was sequenced from the same sample in a study of CD8 T cells in Susac syndrome (dated by TCRdb to the late 2010s). Libraries were made using the immunoSEQ multiplex PCR assay. RNA was extracted using the RNeasy kit, and about 0.45 to 1 ug of the RNA was reverse transcribed with random hexamers. The public reads were reprocessed in TCRdb via fastp at Q25 and MiXCR, keeping in-frame beta chains. For every CDR3 protein sequence, its rows merge into one entry that carries the most common genes and DNA. Counted in this sample were 75,000 to 95,000 distinct CDR3 sequences; roughly 95% of them appeared once. The ten largest clones capture 0.55% to 0.75% of the sample. Sequencing input: CD8+ T cells from PBMCs. The receptors here all came from a human donor with Susac syndrome.

The chain links TRBV20-1 to TRBJ1-6; TRBD1 matches 8 bases. This CDR3 is 16 amino acids long. CDR1 and CDR2 from the germline V gene are DFQATT and SNEGSKA (reference sequence). The J segment lost 4 bases and the V segment lost 2 bases, leaving 7 bases of the junction unmatched. CDR3 in DNA: TGCAGTGCTAGACAGGACAGGGCGAATTATAATTCACCCCTCCACTTT. It translates to CSARQDRANYNSPLHF.

The V and J genes are TRBV11-2 and TRBJ2-5, with TRBD2 as a possible D gene (5 bases). CDR3 length: 15 amino acids. Germline CDR1 is SGHAT and CDR2 is FQNNGV. The V gene lost 2 bases and the J gene lost 1 base, with 11 bases spanning the gap. CDR3 nucleotides: TGTGCCAGCAGCTTAATTCGGGGAGTCCAAGAGACCCAGTACTTC. It codes for CASSLIRGVQETQYF.

The chain couples TRBV20-1 to TRBJ1-2; no clear D gene. V gave up 0 bases and J gave up 3 bases, with 8 bases separating them. This CDR3 comprises 13 residues. Germline V gene data show CDR1 as DFQATT and CDR2 as SNEGSKA (reference sequence). CDR3 amino acids: CSARDLGDYGYTF. CDR3 coding DNA: TGCAGTGCTAGAGATCTCGGGGACTATGGCTACACCTTC.

V and J are TRBV29-1 and TRBJ2-4; 15 bases are a match to TRBD2. The CDR3 is made up of 17 amino acids. Germline trimming cut 4 bases from V and 0 bases from J; bases unmatched to any gene: 4. Germline V gene lookup returns CDR1 SQVTM and CDR2 ANQGSEA. In nucleotides, the CDR3 is TGCAGCGTTGTAGGACTAGCGGGGGGGCTAGCCAAAAACATTCAGTACTTC. This sequence encodes CSVVGLAGGLAKNIQYF.

The genes are TRBV25-1 and TRBJ1-6; D ambiguous. Trimming left V 8 bases short and J 2 bases short, with 13 bases between. Germline V gene lookup returns CDR1 MGHDK and CDR2 SYGVNS. CDR3 size: 15 residues. CDR3 nucleotide sequence: TGTGCCAGCGGAACCGGGCTACCCTATAATTCACCCCTCCACTTT. This translates into CASGTGLPYNSPLHF.

This chain joins TRBV7-2 and TRBJ2-7, with D possibly TRBD1 on 6 matching bases. The V end lost 0 bases, the J end lost 4 bases, and 10 bases lay between the germline ends. The germline CDR1 and CDR2 sequences are SGHTA and FQGNSA. The CDR3 has 14 residues. CDR3 residues: CASSLAGTGYEQYF. CDR3 nucleotides: TGTGCCAGCAGCTTAGCCGGAACAGGGTACGAGCAGTACTTC.

This chain uses TRBV20-1 with TRBJ2-1, with TRBD1 as a possible D gene (5 bases). The ends were cut back, 5 bases at V and 5 bases at J, with 16 bases in the middle. The CDR3 is 14 residues long. The germline CDR1 and CDR2 sequences are DFQATT and SNEGSKA (reference sequence). The CDR3 DNA is TGCAGTGCTCCCGCCCAGACAGCTAACAATGAGCAGTTCTTC. It specifies CSAPAQTANNEQFF.

V is TRBV4-2 and J is TRBJ2-1, with 7 bases lining up with TRBD2. CDR3 length: 15 amino acids. CDR1 is LGHNA and CDR2 is YNFKEQ in the germline V gene. V shed 1 base, J shed 10 bases, and the junction held 10 bases outside the gene matches. CDR3: CASSQAPLGGGEQFF. CDR3 in DNA: TGTGCCAGCAGCCAAGCCCCCTTGGGGGGAGGGGAGCAGTTCTTC.